Each of the 8 T cell receptor beta chains below was sequenced from the same sample in a study of OX40 agonist ivuxolimab in advanced cancers. Assay used: immunoSEQ multiplex PCR; TCRdb lists only in-frame clones, some missing. The sample records almost 85,000 clones, roughly 89% being singletons. Sequenced here: CD4+ or CD8+ T cells sorted from blood, sampled in a trial of the OX40 agonist ivuxolimab. Receptors were obtained from an adult with an advanced solid tumor such as melanoma, head and neck, liver or kidney cancer.

The chain joins TRBV7-9 to TRBJ1-4; weak D call: TRBD1 (6 bases). Germline CDR1 and CDR2: SEHNR and FQNEAQ (reference sequence). The length of the CDR3 is 16 residues. V was cut by 6 bases and J by 1 base, with 15 bases left in between. This CDR3 is CASSPQGMITNEKLFF. In DNA, the CDR3 is TGTGCCAGCAGTCCTCAGGGGATGATAACTAATGAAAAACTGTTTTTT. Variable domain in full (rest from reference TRBV7-9 and TRBJ1-4): DTGVSQNPRHKITKRGQNVTFRCDPISEHNRLYWYRQTLGQGPEFLTYFQNEAQLEKSRLLSDRFSAERPKGSFSTLEIQRTEQGDSAMYLCASSPQGMITNEKLFFGSGTQLSVL.

This sequence joins TRBV4-2 and TRBJ1-2; D is unresolved. The CDR3 totals 13 residues. Looked up from germline, CDR1 is LGHNA and CDR2 is YNFKEQ. V was trimmed by 7 bases and J by 8 bases, leaving 17 bases between them. CDR3 loop: CASKGDHGEGYTF. As DNA, the CDR3 is TGTGCCAGCAAGGGTGACCATGGAGAGGGCTACACCTTC.

The count of this clone is one. The V and J genes are TRBV19 and TRBJ2-7, with D possibly called TRBD1 or TRBD2 (5 bases each). Germline V CDR1 and CDR2: LNHDA, SQIVND (reference sequence). This CDR3 is built from 13 residues. The ends were cut back, 7 bases at V and 6 bases at J, with 16 bases in the middle. The CDR3 DNA reads TGTGCCAGTACCCTAAGGGGAGTGGGCGAGCAGTACTTC. Amino acid sequence: CASTLRGVGEQYF.

The chain carries TRBV7-2 and TRBJ2-7; tentative D call: TRBD2 (6 bases). V was cut by 0 bases and J by 10 bases, with 10 bases left in between. CDR1 is SGHTA, CDR2 FQGNSA, per germline. The CDR3 has 12 residues. Here the CDR3 reads CASSLATTSQYF. The CDR3 coding sequence is TGTGCCAGCAGCTTAGCGACAACTAGCCAGTACTTC.

The chain is built from TRBV25-1 and TRBJ2-3; TRBD1 matches 10 bases. Trimming took 8 bases from V and 3 from J; bases not matched to a gene: 8. CDR3 length: 15 residues. Per germline, CDR1 MGHDK and CDR2 SYGVNS. The CDR3 region is CASSPTGQGTDTQYF. The CDR3 DNA reads TGTGCCAGCTCCCCAACGGGACAGGGGACAGATACGCAGTATTTT.

CDR3 sequence reads: CASNTEAGREVFF. CDR3 nucleotide sequence: TGTGCCAGCAATACGGAGGCAGGGAGGGAGGTTTTCTTT. V gene TRBV2 combines with J gene TRBJ1-1, with D perhaps TRBD1 (5 bases). This CDR3 comprises 13 residues. V was trimmed by 7 bases and J by 13 bases, leaving 22 bases between them. Germline V gives CDR1 SNHLY, CDR2 FYNNEI.

This chain uses TRBV11-2 with TRBJ2-7, with no clear D. V shed 2 bases and J shed 6 bases, with 8 bases lying between them. Germline-derived CDR1 and CDR2 are SGHAT and FQNNGV. The CDR3 has 12 amino acids. This chain's CDR3 is CASSLLRFEQYF. CDR3 bases: TGTGCCAGCAGCTTACTCAGATTCGAGCAGTACTTC.

The chain joins TRBV7-6 to TRBJ2-5, with unresolved D. Germline V gene lookup returns CDR1 SGHVS and CDR2 FNYEAQ. The CDR3 has 13 residues. The V gene lost 5 bases and the J gene lost 5 bases, with 12 bases spanning the gap. This CDR3 reads CASSLRPLETQYF. The CDR3 nucleotides are TGTGCCAGCAGCCTCAGACCACTTGAGACCCAGTACTTC.